The sequence of this T cell receptor beta chain was determined in a study of PD-1 blockade in mismatch repair-deficient tumors. At the level of the study: All were previously treated, progressing patients with over 9 mismatch repair-deficient cancer types.

Study results and caveats: Tumor-resident clones, often undetectable pretreatment in blood, expanded then contracted after pembrolizumab.

Clones were sequenced by immunoSEQ multiplex PCR, and TCRdb holds only the in-frame ones, with some missing. The sample holds roughly 120,000 clones, around nine tenths seen once. The length of the CDR3 is 15 residues. CDR1 MRHNA and CDR2 SNTAGT come from the germline V gene. Trimming removed 5 bases from V and 0 bases from J, with 11 bases in between. All patients were mismatch repair deficient, assessed by either PCR or immunohistochemistry. This clone has a handful of counts. Its specificity is unknown. V is TRBV6-4 and J is TRBJ2-1, with D possibly TRBD2 on 6 matching bases. Here the sequenced sample was peripheral blood, taken 72 weeks after starting pembrolizumab. This receptor was taken from an adult with mismatch repair-deficient cancer. The CDR3 bases are TGTGCCAGCAGTAAGGGCGGGACCTCCTACAATGAGCAGTTCTTC. This gives the protein CASSKGGTSYNEQFF.